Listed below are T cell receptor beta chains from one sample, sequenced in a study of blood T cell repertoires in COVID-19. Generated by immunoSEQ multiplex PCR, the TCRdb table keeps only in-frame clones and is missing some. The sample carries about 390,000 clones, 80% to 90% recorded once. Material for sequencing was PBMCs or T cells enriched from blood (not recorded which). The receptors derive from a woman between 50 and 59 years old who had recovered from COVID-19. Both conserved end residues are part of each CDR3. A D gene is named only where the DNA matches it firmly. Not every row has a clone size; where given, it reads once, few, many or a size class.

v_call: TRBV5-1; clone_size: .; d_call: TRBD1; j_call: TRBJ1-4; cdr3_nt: TGCGCCAGCAGCGAACAGGGGTTTTCTAATGAAAAACTGTTTTTT; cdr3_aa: CASSEQGFSNEKLFF
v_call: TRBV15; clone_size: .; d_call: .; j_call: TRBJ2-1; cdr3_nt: TGTGCCACCAGCAGGGTGGGAAACAGGTACAATGAGCAGTTCTTC; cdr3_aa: CATSRVGNRYNEQFF
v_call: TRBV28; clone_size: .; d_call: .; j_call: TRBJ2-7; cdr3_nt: TGTGCCAGCAGTTCCACCCTGAAAGAGGTTTGGCGCAACGAGCAGTACTTC; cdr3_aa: CASSSTLKEVWRNEQYF
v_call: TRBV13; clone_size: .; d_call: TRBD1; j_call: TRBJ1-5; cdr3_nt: TGTGCCAGCAGCTACAGGGGTTCCGGTAGCAATCAGCCCCAGCATTTT; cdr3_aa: CASSYRGSGSNQPQHF
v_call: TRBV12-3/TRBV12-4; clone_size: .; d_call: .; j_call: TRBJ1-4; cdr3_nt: TGTGCCAGCAGTTTCAGTGAAAAACTGTTTTTT; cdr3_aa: CASSFSEKLFF
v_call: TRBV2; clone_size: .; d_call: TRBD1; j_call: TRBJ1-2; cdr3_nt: TGTGCCAGCAGTGAAGAGGGGACAGCTAACTATGGCTACACCTTC; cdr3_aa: CASSEEGTANYGYTF
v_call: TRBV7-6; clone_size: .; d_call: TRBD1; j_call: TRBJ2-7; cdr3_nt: TGTGCCAGCAGCTTTTCAGGGGGCCCCTACGAGCAGTACTTC; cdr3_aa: CASSFSGGPYEQYF
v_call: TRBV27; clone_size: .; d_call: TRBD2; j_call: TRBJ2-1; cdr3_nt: TGTGCCAGCAGTTTAGGGGCGGGGGGTAATGAGCAGTTCTTC; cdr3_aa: CASSLGAGGNEQFF
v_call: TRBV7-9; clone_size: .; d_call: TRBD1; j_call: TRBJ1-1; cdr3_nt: TGTGCCACCAGTGACAGGGGACACAGAAACACTGAAGCTTTCTTT; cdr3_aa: CATSDRGHRNTEAFF
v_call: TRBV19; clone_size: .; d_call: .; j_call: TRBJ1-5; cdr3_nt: TGTGCCAGTAGTATTGGGGTAGGGAGTCAGCCCCAGCATTTT; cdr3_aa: CASSIGVGSQPQHF
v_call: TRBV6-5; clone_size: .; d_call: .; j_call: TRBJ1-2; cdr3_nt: TGTGCCAGCAGTTATAAGGAGATTAACTATGGCTACACCTTC; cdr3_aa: CASSYKEINYGYTF
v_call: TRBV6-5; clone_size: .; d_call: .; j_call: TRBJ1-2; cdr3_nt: TGTGCCAGCAGACCCACAGGGAACTATGGCTACACCTTC; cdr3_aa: CASRPTGNYGYTF
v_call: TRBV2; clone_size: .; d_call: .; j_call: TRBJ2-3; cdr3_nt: TGTGCCAGCAGTGACGTTCGAACTAGCACAGATACGCAGTATTTT; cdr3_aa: CASSDVRTSTDTQYF
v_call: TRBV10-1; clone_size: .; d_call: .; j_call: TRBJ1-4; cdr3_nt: TGCGCCAGCACCATACCGTCACAGGGTAATGAAAAACTGTTTTTT; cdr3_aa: CASTIPSQGNEKLFF
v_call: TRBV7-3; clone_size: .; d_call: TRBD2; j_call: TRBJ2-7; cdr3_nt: TGTGCCAGCAGCCCTCGGGGGGGAATGACCTACGAGCAGTACTTC; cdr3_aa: CASSPRGGMTYEQYF
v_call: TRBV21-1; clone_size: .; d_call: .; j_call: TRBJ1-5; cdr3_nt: TGTGCCATCCTAATTGGCAGGGGATGTCAGCCCCAGCATTTT; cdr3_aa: CAILIGRGCQPQHF
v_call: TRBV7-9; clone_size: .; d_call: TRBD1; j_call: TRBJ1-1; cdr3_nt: TGTGCCAGCAGCTTGGGGGACAGGGGAACTTTCTTT; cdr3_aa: CASSLGDRGTFF
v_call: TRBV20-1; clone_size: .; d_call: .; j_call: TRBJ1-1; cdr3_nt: TGCAGTGCTAGTCACGCTATGTCCCTGAACACTGAAGCTTTCTTT; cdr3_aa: CSASHAMSLNTEAFF
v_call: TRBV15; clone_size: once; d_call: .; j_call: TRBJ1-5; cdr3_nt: TGTGCCACCAGCAGAGAGACAAGCCAGCCCCAGCATTTT; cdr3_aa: CATSRETSQPQHF
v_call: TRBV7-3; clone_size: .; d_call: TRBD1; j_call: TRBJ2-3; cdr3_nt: TGTGCCAGCAGCTCCGGGACAGGGGCAGATACGCAGTATTTT; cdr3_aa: CASSSGTGADTQYF
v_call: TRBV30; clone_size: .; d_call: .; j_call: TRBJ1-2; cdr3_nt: TGTGCCTGGAGCGACATGGATGGCTACACCTTC; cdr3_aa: CAWSDMDGYTF
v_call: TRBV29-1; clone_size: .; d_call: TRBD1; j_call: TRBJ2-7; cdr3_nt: TGCAGCGTTGGGGGCAGGGGGACCTACGAGCAGTACTTC; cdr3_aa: CSVGGRGTYEQYF
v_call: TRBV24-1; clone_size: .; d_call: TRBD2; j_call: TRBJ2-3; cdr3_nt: TGTGCCACCAGTGGCGGGGGGGCCGACGATACGCAGTATTTT; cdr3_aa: CATSGGGADDTQYF
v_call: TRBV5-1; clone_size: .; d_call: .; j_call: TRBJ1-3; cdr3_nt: TGCGCCAGCAGCTTGGGGGGCCTGGTGGACTCTGGAAACACCATATATTTT; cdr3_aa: CASSLGGLVDSGNTIYF
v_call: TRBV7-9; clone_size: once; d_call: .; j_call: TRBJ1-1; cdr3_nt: TGTGCCAGCAGCTTAGGGCAGGCCTGGTTGGCTGAAGCTTTCTTT; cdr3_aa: CASSLGQAWLAEAFF
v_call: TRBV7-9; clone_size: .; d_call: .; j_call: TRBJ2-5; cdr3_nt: TGTGCCAGCAGCCCCCCGGGAAGGCAAGAGACCCAGTACTTC; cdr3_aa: CASSPPGRQETQYF
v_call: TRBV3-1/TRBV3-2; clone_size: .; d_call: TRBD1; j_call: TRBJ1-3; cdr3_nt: TGTGCCAGCAGCCAGGCCCGACAGGGATACACCATATATTTT; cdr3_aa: CASSQARQGYTIYF
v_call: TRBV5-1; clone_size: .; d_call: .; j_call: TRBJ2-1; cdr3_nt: TGCGCCAGCGGGTCGAGCGGGTTTGGGGATGAGCAGTTCTTC; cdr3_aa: CASGSSGFGDEQFF
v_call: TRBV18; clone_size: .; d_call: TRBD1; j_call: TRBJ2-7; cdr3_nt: TGTGCCAGCTCACCCCTGAGGGACAGGGATTCCTACGAGCAGTACTTC; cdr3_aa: CASSPLRDRDSYEQYF
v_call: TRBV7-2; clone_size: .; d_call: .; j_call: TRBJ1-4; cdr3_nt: TGTGCCAGCAGCTTATCCTCCAGGGCGGGGAATGAAAAACTGTTTTTT; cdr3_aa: CASSLSSRAGNEKLFF
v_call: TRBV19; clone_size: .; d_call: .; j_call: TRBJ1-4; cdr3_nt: TGTGCCAGTAGTATGTCAGGGAATGAAAAACTGTTTTTT; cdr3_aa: CASSMSGNEKLFF
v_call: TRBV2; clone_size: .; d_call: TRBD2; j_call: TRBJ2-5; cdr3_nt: TGTGCCAGCAGTGAAGATCTGCTTGGGACTAGCCGCGGGGAGACCCAGTACTTC; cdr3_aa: CASSEDLLGTSRGETQYF
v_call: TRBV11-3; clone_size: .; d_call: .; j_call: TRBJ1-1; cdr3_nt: TGTGCCAGCAGCTTATCGCAGGGGATGAACACTGAAGCTTTCTTT; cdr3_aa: CASSLSQGMNTEAFF
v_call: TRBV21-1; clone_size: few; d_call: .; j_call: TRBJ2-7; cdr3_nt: TGTGCCAGCAGCAGGACCCTTCACCGGGACAGGGTTTCGTCGGGACCGTACTTC; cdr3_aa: CASSRTLHRDRVSSGPYF
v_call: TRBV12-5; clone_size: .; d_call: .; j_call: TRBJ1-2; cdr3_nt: TGTGCTAGTGGTAACGGGGCTAACTATGGCTACACCTTC; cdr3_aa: CASGNGANYGYTF
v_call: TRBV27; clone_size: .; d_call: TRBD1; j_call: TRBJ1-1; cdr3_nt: TGTGCCAGCAGTCCGGGACAGGGAAGAAACGGAGCTTTCTTT; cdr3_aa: CASSPGQGRNGAFF
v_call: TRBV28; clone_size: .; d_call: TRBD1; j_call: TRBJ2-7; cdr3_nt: TGTGCCAGCAGTTCGTCCGGGACAGGGGTTTACGAGCAGTACTTC; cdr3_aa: CASSSSGTGVYEQYF
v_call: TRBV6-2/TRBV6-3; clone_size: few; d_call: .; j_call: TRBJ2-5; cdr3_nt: TGTGCCAGCAGTTCTGAGGTTGTCGGGGGGCCCCAAGAGACCCAGTACTTC; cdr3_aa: CASSSEVVGGPQETQYF